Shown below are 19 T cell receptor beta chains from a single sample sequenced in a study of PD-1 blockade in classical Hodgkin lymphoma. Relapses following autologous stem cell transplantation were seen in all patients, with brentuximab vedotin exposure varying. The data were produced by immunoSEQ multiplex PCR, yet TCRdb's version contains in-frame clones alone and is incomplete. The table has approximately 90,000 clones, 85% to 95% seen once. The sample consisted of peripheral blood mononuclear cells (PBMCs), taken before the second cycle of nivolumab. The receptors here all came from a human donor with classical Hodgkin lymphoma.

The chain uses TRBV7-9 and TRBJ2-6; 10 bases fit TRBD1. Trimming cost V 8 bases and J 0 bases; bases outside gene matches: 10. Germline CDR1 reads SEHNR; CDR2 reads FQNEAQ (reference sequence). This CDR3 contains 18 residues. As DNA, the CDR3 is TGTGCCAGCGCGGCGACAGGGGGCATACTCTCTGGGGCCAACGTCCTGACTTTC. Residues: CASAATGGILSGANVLTF.

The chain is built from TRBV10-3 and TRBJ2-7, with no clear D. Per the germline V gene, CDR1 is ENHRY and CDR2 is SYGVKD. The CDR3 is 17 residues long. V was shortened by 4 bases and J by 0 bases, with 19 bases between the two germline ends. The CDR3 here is CAISAERLTQTSYEQYF. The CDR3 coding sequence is TGTGCCATCAGTGCGGAACGTCTCACCCAGACCTCCTACGAGCAGTACTTC.

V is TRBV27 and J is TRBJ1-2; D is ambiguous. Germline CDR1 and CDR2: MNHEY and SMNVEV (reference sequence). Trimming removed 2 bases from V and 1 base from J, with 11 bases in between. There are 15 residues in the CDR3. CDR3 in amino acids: CASSLGRRLNYGYTF. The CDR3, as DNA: TGTGCCAGCAGTTTAGGACGTAGGCTTAACTATGGCTACACCTTC.

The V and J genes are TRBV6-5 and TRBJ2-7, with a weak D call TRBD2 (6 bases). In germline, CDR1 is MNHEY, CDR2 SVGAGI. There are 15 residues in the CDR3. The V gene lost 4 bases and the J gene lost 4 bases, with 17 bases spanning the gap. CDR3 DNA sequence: TGTGCCAGCAGTTCCACGGGGCGGGGAGGATACGAGCAGTACTTC. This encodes CASSSTGRGGYEQYF.

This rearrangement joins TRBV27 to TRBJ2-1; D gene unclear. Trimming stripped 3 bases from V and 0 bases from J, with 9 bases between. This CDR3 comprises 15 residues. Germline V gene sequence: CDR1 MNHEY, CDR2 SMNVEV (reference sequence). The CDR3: CASSFDTSSYNEQFF. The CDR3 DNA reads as TGTGCCAGCAGTTTCGACACAAGCTCCTACAATGAGCAGTTCTTC.

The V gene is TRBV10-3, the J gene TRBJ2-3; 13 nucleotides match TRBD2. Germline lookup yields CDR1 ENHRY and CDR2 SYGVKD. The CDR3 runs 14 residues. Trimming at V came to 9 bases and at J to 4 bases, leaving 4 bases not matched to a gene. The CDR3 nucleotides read TGTGCCATGGGGACTAGCGGGATCGCAGATACGCAGTATTTT. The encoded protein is CAMGTSGIADTQYF.

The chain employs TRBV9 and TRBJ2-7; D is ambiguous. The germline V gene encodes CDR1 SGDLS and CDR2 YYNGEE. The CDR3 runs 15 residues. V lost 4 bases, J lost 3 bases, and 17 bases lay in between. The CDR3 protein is CASSSRPDPYYEQYF. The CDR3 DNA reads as TGTGCCAGCAGCAGTAGACCTGACCCCTACTACGAGCAGTACTTC.

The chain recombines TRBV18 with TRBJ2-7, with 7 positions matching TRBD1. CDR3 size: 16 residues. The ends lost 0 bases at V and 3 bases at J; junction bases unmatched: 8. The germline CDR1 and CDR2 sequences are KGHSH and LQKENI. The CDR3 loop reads CASSPPLTGPLYEQYF. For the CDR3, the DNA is TGTGCCAGCTCACCACCTCTGACAGGGCCCCTCTACGAGCAGTACTTC.

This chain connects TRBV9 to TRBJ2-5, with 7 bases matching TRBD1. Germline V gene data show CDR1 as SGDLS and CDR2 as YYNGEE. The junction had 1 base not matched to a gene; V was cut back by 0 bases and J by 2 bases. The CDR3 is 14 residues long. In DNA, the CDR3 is TGTGCCAGCAGCGTAGGGGGACAGCAAGAGACCCAGTACTTC. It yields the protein CASSVGGQQETQYF.

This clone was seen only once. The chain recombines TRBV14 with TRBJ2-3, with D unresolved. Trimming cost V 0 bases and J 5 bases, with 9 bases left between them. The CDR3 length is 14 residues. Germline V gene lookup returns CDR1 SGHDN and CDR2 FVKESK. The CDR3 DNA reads TGTGCCAGCAGCCAAGATGGGGTGGGAGATACGCAGTATTTT. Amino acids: CASSQDGVGDTQYF.

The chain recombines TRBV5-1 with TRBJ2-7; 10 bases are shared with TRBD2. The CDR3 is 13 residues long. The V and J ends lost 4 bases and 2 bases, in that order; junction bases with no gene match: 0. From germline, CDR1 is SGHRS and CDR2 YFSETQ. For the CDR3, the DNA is TGCGCCAGCAGCGGACTAGCGGCCTACGAGCAGTACTTC. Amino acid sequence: CASSGLAAYEQYF. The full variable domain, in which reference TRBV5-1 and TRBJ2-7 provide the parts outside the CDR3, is KAGVTQTPRYLIKTRGQQVTLSCSPISGHRSVSWYQQTPGQGLQFLFEYFSETQRNKGNFPGRFSGRQFSNSRSEMNVSTLELGDSALYLCASSGLAAYEQYFGPGTRLTVT.

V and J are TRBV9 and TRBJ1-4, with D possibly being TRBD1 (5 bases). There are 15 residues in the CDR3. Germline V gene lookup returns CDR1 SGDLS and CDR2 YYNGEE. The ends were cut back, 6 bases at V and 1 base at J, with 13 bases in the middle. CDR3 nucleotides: TGTGCCAGCACCCCGCGGGGGGGAACTAATGAAAAACTGTTTTTT. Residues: CASTPRGGTNEKLFF.

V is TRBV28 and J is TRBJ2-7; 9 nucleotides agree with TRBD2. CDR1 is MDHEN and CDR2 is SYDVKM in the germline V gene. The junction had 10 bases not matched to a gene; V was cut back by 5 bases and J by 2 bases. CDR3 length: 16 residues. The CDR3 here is CASSPPGLALPYEQYF. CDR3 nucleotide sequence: TGTGCCAGCAGTCCCCCCGGACTAGCGTTACCCTACGAGCAGTACTTC.

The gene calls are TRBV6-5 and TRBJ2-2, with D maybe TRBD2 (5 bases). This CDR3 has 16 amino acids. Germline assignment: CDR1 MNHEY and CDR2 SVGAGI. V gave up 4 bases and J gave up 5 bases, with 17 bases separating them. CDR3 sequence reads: CASSSPIGRGTGELFF. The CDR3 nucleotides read TGTGCCAGCAGTTCGCCGATCGGCAGAGGGACCGGGGAGCTGTTTTTT.

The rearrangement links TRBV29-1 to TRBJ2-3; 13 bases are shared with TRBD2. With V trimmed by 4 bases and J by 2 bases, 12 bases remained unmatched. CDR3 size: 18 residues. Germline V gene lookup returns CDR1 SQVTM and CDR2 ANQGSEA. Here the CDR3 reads CSVARTSGRGASTDTQYF. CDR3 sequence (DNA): TGCAGCGTTGCCAGGACTAGCGGGAGAGGGGCCTCCACAGATACGCAGTATTTT.

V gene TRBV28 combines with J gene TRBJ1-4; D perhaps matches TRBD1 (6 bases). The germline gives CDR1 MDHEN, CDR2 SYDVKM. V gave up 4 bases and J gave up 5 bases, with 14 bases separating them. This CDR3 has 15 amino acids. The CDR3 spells CASSSSGTLNEKLFF. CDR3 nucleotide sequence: TGTGCCAGCAGTTCCTCCGGGACACTCAATGAAAAACTGTTTTTT.

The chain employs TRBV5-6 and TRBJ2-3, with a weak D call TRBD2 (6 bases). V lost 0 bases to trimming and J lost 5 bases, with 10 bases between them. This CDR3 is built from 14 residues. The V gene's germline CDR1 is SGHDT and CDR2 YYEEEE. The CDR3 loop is CASSLGGRGDTQYF. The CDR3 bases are TGTGCCAGCAGCTTGGGAGGGCGGGGAGATACGCAGTATTTT.

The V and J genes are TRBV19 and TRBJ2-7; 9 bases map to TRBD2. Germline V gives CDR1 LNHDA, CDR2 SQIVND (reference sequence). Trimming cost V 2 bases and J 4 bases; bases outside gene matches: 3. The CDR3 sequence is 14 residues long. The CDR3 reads CASSILAGGYEQYF. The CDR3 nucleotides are TGTGCCAGTAGTATACTCGCGGGAGGGTACGAGCAGTACTTC.

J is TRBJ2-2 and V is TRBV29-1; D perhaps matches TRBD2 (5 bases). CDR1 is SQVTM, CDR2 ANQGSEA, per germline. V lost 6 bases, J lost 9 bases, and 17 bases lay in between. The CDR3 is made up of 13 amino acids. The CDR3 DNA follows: TGCAGCGTATCGGGCCGAGGGTACAGGGAGCTGTTTTTT. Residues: CSVSGRGYRELFF.